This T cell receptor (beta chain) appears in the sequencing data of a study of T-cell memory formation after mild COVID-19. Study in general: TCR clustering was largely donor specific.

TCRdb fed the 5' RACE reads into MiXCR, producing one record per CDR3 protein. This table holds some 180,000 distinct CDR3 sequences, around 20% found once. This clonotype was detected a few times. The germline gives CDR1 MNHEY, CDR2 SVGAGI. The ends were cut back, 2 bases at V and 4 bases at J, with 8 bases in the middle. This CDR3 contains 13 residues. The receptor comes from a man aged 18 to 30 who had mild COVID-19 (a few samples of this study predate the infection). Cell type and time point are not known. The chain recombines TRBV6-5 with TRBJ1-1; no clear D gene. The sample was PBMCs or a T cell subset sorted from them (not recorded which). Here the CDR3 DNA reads TGTGCCAGCAGTTACAGGGAGGGCACTGAAGCTTTCTTT. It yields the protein CASSYREGTEAFF.